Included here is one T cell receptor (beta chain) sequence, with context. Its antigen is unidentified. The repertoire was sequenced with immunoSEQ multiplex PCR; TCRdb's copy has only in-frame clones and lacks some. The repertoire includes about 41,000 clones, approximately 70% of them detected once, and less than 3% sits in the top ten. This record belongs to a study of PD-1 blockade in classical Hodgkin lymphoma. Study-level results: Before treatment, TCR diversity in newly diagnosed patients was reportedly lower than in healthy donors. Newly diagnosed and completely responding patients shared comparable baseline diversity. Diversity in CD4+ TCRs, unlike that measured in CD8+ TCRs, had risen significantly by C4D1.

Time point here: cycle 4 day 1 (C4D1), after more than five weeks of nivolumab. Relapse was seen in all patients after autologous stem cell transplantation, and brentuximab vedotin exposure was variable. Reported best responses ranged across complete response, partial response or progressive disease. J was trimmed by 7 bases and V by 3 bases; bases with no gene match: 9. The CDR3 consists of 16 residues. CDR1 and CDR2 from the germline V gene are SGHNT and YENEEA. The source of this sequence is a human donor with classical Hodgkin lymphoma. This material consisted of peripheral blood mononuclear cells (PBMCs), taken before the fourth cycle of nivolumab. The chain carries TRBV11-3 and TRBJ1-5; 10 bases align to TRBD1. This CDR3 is CASSFLDRGGEQPQHF. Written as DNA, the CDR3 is TGTGCCAGCAGCTTTTTGGACAGGGGGGGCGAACAGCCCCAGCATTTT.